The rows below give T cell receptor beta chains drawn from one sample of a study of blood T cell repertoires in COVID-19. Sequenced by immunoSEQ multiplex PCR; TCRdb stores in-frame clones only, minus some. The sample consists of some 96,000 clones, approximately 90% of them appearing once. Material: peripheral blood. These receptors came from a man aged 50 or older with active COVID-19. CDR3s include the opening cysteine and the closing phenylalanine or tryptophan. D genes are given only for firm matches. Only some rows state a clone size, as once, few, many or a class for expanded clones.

CDR3 DNA: TGTGCCAGCTCCGGGACATCTCTTTCACCCCTCCACTTT
CDR3 protein: CASSGTSLSPLHF
J gene: TRBJ1-6
V gene: TRBV9
D gene: .
CDR3 length: 13
clone size: .

CDR3 DNA: TGTGCCAGCAGCCTGGACAAGAATCAGCCCCAGCATTTT
CDR3 protein: CASSLDKNQPQHF
J gene: TRBJ1-5
V gene: TRBV7-2
D gene: .
CDR3 length: 13
clone size: .

CDR3 DNA: TGCGCCAGCAGCTCAGTAGACACCTATGGCTACACCTTC
CDR3 protein: CASSSVDTYGYTF
J gene: TRBJ1-2
V gene: TRBV5-1
D gene: .
CDR3 length: 13
clone size: .

CDR3 DNA: TGCGCCAGCAGCCAGATTGGACAGAGCTCTGGAAACACCATATATTTT
CDR3 protein: CASSQIGQSSGNTIYF
J gene: TRBJ1-3
V gene: TRBV4-1
D gene: .
CDR3 length: 16
clone size: .

CDR3 DNA: TGTGCCAGCAGCTTACGGAGTTCCAATGAGCAGTTCTTC
CDR3 protein: CASSLRSSNEQFF
J gene: TRBJ2-1
V gene: TRBV7-9
D gene: .
CDR3 length: 13
clone size: once

CDR3 DNA: TGTGCCAGCAGCGCAGTTGGGGGGAGCTCCTACAATGAGCAGTTCTTC
CDR3 protein: CASSAVGGSSYNEQFF
J gene: TRBJ2-1
V gene: TRBV9
D gene: .
CDR3 length: 16
clone size: .

CDR3 DNA: TGCAGCGTTGAGCCGGACAGGGGGCTTGGCTATGGCTACACCTTC
CDR3 protein: CSVEPDRGLGYGYTF
J gene: TRBJ1-2
V gene: TRBV29-1
D gene: TRBD1
CDR3 length: 15
clone size: .

CDR3 DNA: TGTGCCAGCAGTGAAGCGAGGACTAGCGGGAGATCCTACAATGAGCAGTTCTTC
CDR3 protein: CASSEARTSGRSYNEQFF
J gene: TRBJ2-1
V gene: TRBV6-1
D gene: TRBD2
CDR3 length: 18
clone size: .

CDR3 DNA: TGCGCCAGCAGCCGGGACAGCTTCACCGGGGAGCTGTTTTTT
CDR3 protein: CASSRDSFTGELFF
J gene: TRBJ2-2
V gene: TRBV5-1
D gene: TRBD1
CDR3 length: 14
clone size: .

CDR3 DNA: TGCAGCGTACCCCGAAAGCGGGCCTCCACAGATACGCAGTATTTT
CDR3 protein: CSVPRKRASTDTQYF
J gene: TRBJ2-3
V gene: TRBV29-1
D gene: .
CDR3 length: 15
clone size: .

CDR3 DNA: TGTGCCAGTAGTAGGGGAAGTGGACTAGCGAAAGAGACCCAGTACTTC
CDR3 protein: CASSRGSGLAKETQYF
J gene: TRBJ2-5
V gene: TRBV19
D gene: TRBD2
CDR3 length: 16
clone size: .

CDR3 DNA: TGTGCCAGCAGCCCAGGAGGGAGAGGGTGGGAGACCCAGTACTTC
CDR3 protein: CASSPGGRGWETQYF
J gene: TRBJ2-5
V gene: TRBV6-5
D gene: .
CDR3 length: 15
clone size: .

CDR3 DNA: TGTGCCAGCAGGCCCGGGACAGTGGGTGAAGCTTTCTTT
CDR3 protein: CASRPGTVGEAFF
J gene: TRBJ1-1
V gene: TRBV6-5
D gene: TRBD1
CDR3 length: 13
clone size: .

CDR3 DNA: TGCGCCAGCAGTGCGACTACAGCAGCGAACACCGGGGAGCTGTTTTTT
CDR3 protein: CASSATTAANTGELFF
J gene: TRBJ2-2
V gene: TRBV5-1
D gene: .
CDR3 length: 16
clone size: .

CDR3 DNA: TGTGCCACCAGTTTCGGGTCTCATCAGCCCCAGCATTTT
CDR3 protein: CATSFGSHQPQHF
J gene: TRBJ1-5
V gene: TRBV24-1
D gene: .
CDR3 length: 13
clone size: many

CDR3 DNA: TGTGCCAGCAGCCCGGGACAGGGAAATGAAAAACTGTTTTTT
CDR3 protein: CASSPGQGNEKLFF
J gene: TRBJ1-4
V gene: TRBV7-9
D gene: TRBD1
CDR3 length: 14
clone size: .

CDR3 DNA: TGCGCCAGCAGCCAAACTACCGGGACTCGGAGAACCGGGGAGCTGTTTTTT
CDR3 protein: CASSQTTGTRRTGELFF
J gene: TRBJ2-2
V gene: TRBV4-1
D gene: .
CDR3 length: 17
clone size: .

CDR3 DNA: TGTGCCAGCCTTACTCAGGGGAAGGCCGGGGAGCTGTTTTTT
CDR3 protein: CASLTQGKAGELFF
J gene: TRBJ2-2
V gene: TRBV2
D gene: .
CDR3 length: 14
clone size: .

CDR3 DNA: TGTGCCAGCAGCTTAATAGCGGGAATGAGGGAGACCCAGTACTTC
CDR3 protein: CASSLIAGMRETQYF
J gene: TRBJ2-5
V gene: TRBV7-9
D gene: TRBD2
CDR3 length: 15
clone size: .

CDR3 DNA: TGTGCCAGCAGCATGACTAGCGGGAGGGCCGGGTCCTACAATGAGCAGTTCTTC
CDR3 protein: CASSMTSGRAGSYNEQFF
J gene: TRBJ2-1
V gene: TRBV27
D gene: TRBD2
CDR3 length: 18
clone size: .

CDR3 DNA: TGTGCCACCAGCAGAGGACAGGGTTCTGGAAACACCATATATTTT
CDR3 protein: CATSRGQGSGNTIYF
J gene: TRBJ1-3
V gene: TRBV15
D gene: TRBD1
CDR3 length: 15
clone size: once

CDR3 DNA: TGTGCCAGCAGCTTAGGGCTAGCGGGGGGCAATGAGCAGTTCTTC
CDR3 protein: CASSLGLAGGNEQFF
J gene: TRBJ2-1
V gene: TRBV7-9
D gene: TRBD2
CDR3 length: 15
clone size: .

CDR3 DNA: TGTGCCAGTAGTACAGGCAGGGAGGGAACCGGGGAGCTGTTTTTT
CDR3 protein: CASSTGREGTGELFF
J gene: TRBJ2-2
V gene: TRBV19
D gene: TRBD2
CDR3 length: 15
clone size: once

CDR3 DNA: TGTGCCAGCCAACTAGCAGCACGTGGTGAGCAGTTCTTC
CDR3 protein: CASQLAARGEQFF
J gene: TRBJ2-1
V gene: TRBV2
D gene: .
CDR3 length: 13
clone size: .

CDR3 DNA: TGTGCCAGCAGTAACCGGCGGGGGGCCTACAATGAGCAGTTCTTC
CDR3 protein: CASSNRRGAYNEQFF
J gene: TRBJ2-1
V gene: TRBV28
D gene: TRBD2
CDR3 length: 15
clone size: .

CDR3 DNA: TGTGCCAGCAGCACTCAGACAGGGACCAATTCACCCCTCCACTTT
CDR3 protein: CASSTQTGTNSPLHF
J gene: TRBJ1-6
V gene: TRBV7-8
D gene: TRBD1
CDR3 length: 15
clone size: .

CDR3 DNA: TGTGCCTGGAGTAGGGACAGATGGTCTTCACCCCTCCACTTT
CDR3 protein: CAWSRDRWSSPLHF
J gene: TRBJ1-6
V gene: TRBV30
D gene: TRBD1
CDR3 length: 14
clone size: .

CDR3 DNA: TGTGCTAGTGGTTCGGTCCTCCGGACAGGGGGCCCCAATCAGCCCCAGCATTTT
CDR3 protein: CASGSVLRTGGPNQPQHF
J gene: TRBJ1-5
V gene: TRBV12-5
D gene: TRBD1
CDR3 length: 18
clone size: .

CDR3 DNA: TGTGCCAGCAGCTTCTCGAGCGGGGGGGCTTACGTTCGTGAGCAGTTCTTC
CDR3 protein: CASSFSSGGAYVREQFF
J gene: TRBJ2-1
V gene: TRBV7-8
D gene: TRBD2
CDR3 length: 17
clone size: once

CDR3 DNA: TGTGCCAGCAGTGATAGAACAGGCTCTGGAAACACCATATATTTT
CDR3 protein: CASSDRTGSGNTIYF
J gene: TRBJ1-3
V gene: TRBV2
D gene: .
CDR3 length: 15
clone size: .

CDR3 DNA: TGTGCCAGCAGTGTTAACAGGGGGCTCGAGCAGTACTTC
CDR3 protein: CASSVNRGLEQYF
J gene: TRBJ2-7
V gene: TRBV2
D gene: TRBD1
CDR3 length: 13
clone size: .

CDR3 DNA: TGTGCCAGCAGTGAAACCAGGGCCCTGAACACTGAAGCTTTCTTT
CDR3 protein: CASSETRALNTEAFF
J gene: TRBJ1-1
V gene: TRBV2
D gene: .
CDR3 length: 15
clone size: once

CDR3 DNA: TGTGCCAGCAGAGTCGGTGACACCATATATTTT
CDR3 protein: CASRVGDTIYF
J gene: TRBJ1-3
V gene: TRBV3-1/TRBV3-2
D gene: .
CDR3 length: 11
clone size: .